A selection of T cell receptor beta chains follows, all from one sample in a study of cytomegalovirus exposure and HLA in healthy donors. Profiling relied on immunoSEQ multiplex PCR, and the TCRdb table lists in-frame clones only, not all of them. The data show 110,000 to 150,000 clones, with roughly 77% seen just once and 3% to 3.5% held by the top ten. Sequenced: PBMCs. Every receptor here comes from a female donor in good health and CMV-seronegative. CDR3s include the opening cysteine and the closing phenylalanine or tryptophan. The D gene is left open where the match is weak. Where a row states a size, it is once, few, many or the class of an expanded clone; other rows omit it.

TGTGCCAGCAGCTTGGCCGCACGGGACGAGCAGTACTTC,CASSLAARDEQYF,TRBV5-6,NA,NA,TRBJ2-7
TGTGCCAGCAGCTTAGGAAGCTCTGAGCAGTACTTC,CASSLGSSEQYF,TRBV7-9,NA,NA,TRBJ2-7
TGTGCCAGCAGCGTCGATTTGACAGGGGGGAACACTGAAGCTTTCTTT,CASSVDLTGGNTEAFF,TRBV9,TRBD1,NA,TRBJ1-1
TGTGCTAGTGGGGGGACAGGGTACCAAGAGACCCAGTACTTC,CASGGTGYQETQYF,TRBV12-5,TRBD1,once,TRBJ2-5
TGTGCCAGCACCCGGGACAGGAATTACGAGCAGTACTTC,CASTRDRNYEQYF,TRBV25-1,TRBD1,NA,TRBJ2-7
TGTGCCAGCTCACCGCAAACAGCGGGGCGGACTGAAGCTTTCTTT,CASSPQTAGRTEAFF,TRBV18,NA,once,TRBJ1-1
TGTGCCAGCAGCGAAGGGGTCATTCATGGAAGAAACACTGAAGCTTTCTTT,CASSEGVIHGRNTEAFF,TRBV9,NA,NA,TRBJ1-1
TGTGCCAGCAGCTTAGCTCTAGCGGGAGGGCCGGAGCAGTTCTTC,CASSLALAGGPEQFF,TRBV7-9,TRBD2,NA,TRBJ2-1
TGTGCCAGCAGCCTCGACAGGGTCGGCGAGCAGTACTTC,CASSLDRVGEQYF,TRBV7-3,TRBD1,NA,TRBJ2-7
TGTGCCTGGAGCCCCGCGGGAAGCTCTGGAAACACCATATATTTT,CAWSPAGSSGNTIYF,TRBV30,NA,NA,TRBJ1-3
TGTGCCAGCAGGGAGGAGAGGCAATCTTTCCATTTT,CASREERQSFHF,TRBV6-5,NA,few,TRBJ1-5
TGTGCCTCCCGTCCCCAGGGGGTATACGAGCAGTACTTC,CASRPQGVYEQYF,TRBV6-5,TRBD1,NA,TRBJ2-7
TGTGCCAGCAGAGGTGACATGAACACTGAAGCTTTCTTT,CASRGDMNTEAFF,TRBV6-5,NA,NA,TRBJ1-1
TGCGCCAGCAGCCAAGAAGCTGAGCGGGACACAGATACGCAGTATTTT,CASSQEAERDTDTQYF,TRBV4-1,TRBD2,NA,TRBJ2-3
TGTGCCAGCAGCTCATTAACTAGCGCAGGGGAAACTGAAGCTTTCTTT,CASSSLTSAGETEAFF,TRBV11-1,NA,NA,TRBJ1-1
TGCGCCAGCAGCTTGGACGGGAGGGGGGACAATGAGCAGTTCTTC,CASSLDGRGDNEQFF,TRBV5-1,TRBD2,NA,TRBJ2-1
TGTGCCAGCAGCCCCGTTCGTTATGAGCAGTTCTTC,CASSPVRYEQFF,TRBV7-2,NA,NA,TRBJ2-1
TGTGCCAGCAGCTTAGGGCGGGAGGCGTCCTACGAGCAGTACTTC,CASSLGREASYEQYF,TRBV11-2,TRBD2,NA,TRBJ2-7
TGTGCCAGCAGTTTCGACAGGAGCTCCTACGAGCAGTACTTC,CASSFDRSSYEQYF,TRBV6-1,NA,NA,TRBJ2-7
TGCGCCAGCAGCCAAGATTATCTAGAGGGGGGGTATACGCAGTATTTT,CASSQDYLEGGYTQYF,TRBV4-3,NA,NA,TRBJ2-3
TGTGCCAGCAGCTTGACGGGACAGGGAATTGGCTACACCTTC,CASSLTGQGIGYTF,TRBV5-4,TRBD1,NA,TRBJ1-2
TGTGCCAGCTCACCGCCGGGGGAGAGACAGTTCATGAACACTGAAGCTTTCTTT,CASSPPGERQFMNTEAFF,TRBV18,NA,NA,TRBJ1-1
TGTGCCAGCAGCCGGGACTATGAAGCTTTCTTT,CASSRDYEAFF,TRBV6-5,NA,NA,TRBJ1-1
TGTGCCAGCAGTGACTTGACAGGGGGCAATCAGCCCCAGCATTTT,CASSDLTGGNQPQHF,TRBV6-1,TRBD1,once,TRBJ1-5
TGTGCCAGCACCCGTAGCGGGGGCACAGATACGCAGTATTTT,CASTRSGGTDTQYF,TRBV6-5,TRBD2,NA,TRBJ2-3
TGTGCCAGCTCATCACAGGAGAACTATGGCTACACCTTC,CASSSQENYGYTF,TRBV18,NA,NA,TRBJ1-2
TGTGCCAGCAGCCAAGGAGCCCGATCGGATACGCAGTATTTT,CASSQGARSDTQYF,TRBV14,NA,NA,TRBJ2-3
TGCAGCGTTGCTGGGGGCCCCCACGAGCAGTACTTC,CSVAGGPHEQYF,TRBV29-1,NA,NA,TRBJ2-7
TGCGCCAGCAGCCAGTACAGGGGGCGGGGGGAAAAACTGTTTTTT,CASSQYRGRGEKLFF,TRBV4-3,TRBD1,once,TRBJ1-4
TGCGCCAGCAACCCGGGACTGTCCTCCTACAATGAGCAGTTCTTC,CASNPGLSSYNEQFF,TRBV5-1,NA,NA,TRBJ2-1
TGTGCCAGCAGTTATGGGTGGAGGGAGGGACGGAATACGCAGTATTTT,CASSYGWREGRNTQYF,TRBV6-5,TRBD2,NA,TRBJ2-3
TGTGCCAGCAGCTTAGGGGGGACTACGAATGAGCAGTTCTTC,CASSLGGTTNEQFF,TRBV11-2,TRBD2,NA,TRBJ2-1
TGTGCCAGCAGTTTCTCAGGGGGCTACGAGCAGTACTTC,CASSFSGGYEQYF,TRBV27,TRBD1,NA,TRBJ2-7
TGTGCCAGCAGTGTCGGGGTAGGTGGAAACACCATATATTTT,CASSVGVGGNTIYF,TRBV6-1,NA,NA,TRBJ1-3
TGTGCCAGCAGCAGTGAGGGCCTGGCAGGGGGCAGCGATACGCAGTATTTT,CASSSEGLAGGSDTQYF,TRBV7-3,TRBD1,NA,TRBJ2-3
TGTGCCAGCATAGGACTAGCGGGAGGCGAGCAGTACTTC,CASIGLAGGEQYF,TRBV6-5,TRBD2,NA,TRBJ2-7
TGTGCCAGCAGCTTCTCAGACAGGAACTATGGCTACACCTTC,CASSFSDRNYGYTF,TRBV11-2,NA,once,TRBJ1-2
TGTGCCAGCAGCCAACAGGGGCCCGGGAATGAAAAACTGTTTTTT,CASSQQGPGNEKLFF,TRBV7-2,TRBD1,NA,TRBJ1-4
TGCGCCAGCAGCTTGGACGGACAGGGAAACACTGAAGCTTTCTTT,CASSLDGQGNTEAFF,TRBV5-1,TRBD1,NA,TRBJ1-1
TGCGCCAGCAGCCAAGATGTGGTTAGCGGGAAGTCCTACAATGAGCAGTTCTTC,CASSQDVVSGKSYNEQFF,TRBV4-3,TRBD2,NA,TRBJ2-1
TGTGCCAGCAGCCTGGGACAGGGTGGCTACACCTTC,CASSLGQGGYTF,TRBV9,TRBD1,once,TRBJ1-2
TGTGCCAGCCTTTTAACAGGGGTTTACGGCTACACCTTC,CASLLTGVYGYTF,TRBV28,TRBD1,NA,TRBJ1-2